A few counts support the clone carrying this T cell receptor (beta chain). Original processing methods: Counts of nucleated cells, estimated from reference gene primer amplification, were obtained. Profiled with immunoSEQ multiplex PCR; TCRdb holds only in-frame clones, not every one. The V and J calls and clone size were taken over from that table, and D and trimming were inferred from the DNA. The sample carries 200,000 to 250,000 clones, roughly 84% recorded once. Trimming cost V 8 bases and J 4 bases; bases outside gene matches: 18. The CDR3 covers 20 residues. CDR1 LGHDT and CDR2 YNNKEL come from the germline V gene (reference sequence). The sample originates from a study of blood T cell repertoires in COVID-19. The wider study: Spain, Italy and the United States supplied samples that represented acute and convalescent COVID-19. Sources were T cells, B-cell-depleted T cells, or PBMCs; the material itself was cDNA or gDNA.

The receptor was isolated from a woman aged 45-60 years with acute or convalescent COVID-19. Specimen: peripheral blood. The rearrangement joins TRBV3-1 (or the pseudogene TRBV3-2) to TRBJ2-2; TRBD2 aligns across 14 bases. CDR3 amino acids: CASGGFLRTSGRKGTGELFF. Written as DNA, the CDR3 is TGTGCCAGCGGAGGCTTCCTGCGGACTAGCGGGAGGAAGGGCACCGGGGAGCTGTTTTTT.